The 3 T cell receptor beta chains presented below share a single source sample, sequenced in a study of CD8+ T cells in alopecia areata. Treatment: oral pan-JAK inhibitor, 5-10 mg twice daily. Reverse transcription of extracted RNA yielded cDNA, which provided the sequencing template. The data were produced by immunoSEQ multiplex PCR, yet TCRdb's version contains in-frame clones alone and is incomplete. The sample shows some 190,000 clones, about half of them seen only once. Sequencing was performed on CD8+ T cells sorted from blood, taken around week 54, from a patient treated with tofacitinib. These TCRs come from a human donor with alopecia areata.

This clone was detected only a few times. V gene TRBV18 combines with J gene TRBJ2-5; no clear D. CDR3 size: 14 residues. Germline lookup yields CDR1 KGHSH and CDR2 LQKENI. Trimming cost V 3 bases and J 2 bases, with 10 bases left between them. The CDR3 DNA reads as TGTGCCAGCTCACCTACGATTCGTCAAGAGACCCAGTACTTC. It codes for CASSPTIRQETQYF.

The chain has TRBV25-1 and TRBJ1-2; TRBD1 matches 9 bases. Germline values: CDR1 MGHDK, CDR2 SYGVNS. The CDR3 runs 15 residues. J lost 6 bases, V lost 3 bases, and 8 bases had no gene match. CDR3 residues: CASSDTTGGLDGYTF. CDR3 sequence (DNA): TGTGCCAGCAGTGACACAACAGGGGGCTTGGATGGCTACACCTTC.

In its sample, this clone was seen once. V usage is TRBV25-1 and J usage is TRBJ1-1; a possible D gene is TRBD1 (5 bases). The V end lost 3 bases, the J end lost 10 bases, and 18 bases lay between the germline ends. This CDR3 region has 14 residues. The germline gives CDR1 MGHDK, CDR2 SYGVNS. The DNA for the CDR3 is TGTGCCAGCAGTGAGGGGCTCTGGCGCGGGGCAGCTTTCTTT. It specifies CASSEGLWRGAAFF. Using reference TRBV25-1 and TRBJ1-1 for the parts outside the CDR3, the full variable domain is EADIYQTPRYLVIGTGKKITLECSQTMGHDKMYWYQQDPGMELHLIHYSYGVNSTEKGDLSSESTVSRIRTEHFPLTLESARPSHTSQYLCASSEGLWRGAAFFGQGTRLTVV.